This TCR beta chain derives from a study of STAT5B mutations in CD4+ large granular lymphocyte leukemia. Germline assignment: CDR1 LNHNV and CDR2 YYDKDF (reference sequence). The CDR3 runs 12 residues. Trimming removed 9 bases at V and 5 bases at J, with 10 bases between. Sequencing was at survey level. The protocol was immunoSEQ multiplex PCR, while the TCRdb copy is restricted to in-frame clones and leaves out a portion. This sample has around 4,200 clones, with 75% to 85% found just once. In its sample, this clone was seen once. The material sequenced was PBMCs. The TCR originated in a man aged 55 to 70 with CD4+ T-cell large granular lymphocyte leukemia. The chain links TRBV15 to TRBJ2-2; weak D call: TRBD2 (5 bases). CDR3 sequence: CATEGMTGELFF. The CDR3, as DNA: TGTGCCACAGAGGGAATGACCGGGGAGCTGTTTTTT.